This T cell receptor beta chain originates from a study of CD8 T cells in ankylosing spondylitis (dated by TCRdb to about 2017). The study in broad terms: T cell receptor beta repertoires were profiled in healthy donors and ankylosing spondylitis patients so that disease-linked TCR variants could be found. The full study cohort was made up of approximately 24 ankylosing spondylitis patients and 95 to 130 healthy donors. Samples of peripheral blood were taken, and for ankylosing spondylitis patients, synovial fluid was collected as well. Study-wide findings and limitations: According to the report, matched synovial fluid samples from ankylosing spondylitis patients were significantly enriched for the disease-linked clones. A TCR beta motif made up of about eight highly homologous amino acid variants appeared to be characteristic of blood from ankylosing spondylitis patients. Some TCR beta motif variants had previously been reported in synovial fluid and blood of reactive arthritis patients, which suggested common disease-initiation mechanisms. In peripheral blood, the disease-linked clones were found at relatively low frequencies and had a CD8+ phenotype.

Sequencing used an Illumina HiSeq 2500. TCR beta libraries were prepared by quantitative 5'-RACE with molecular barcodes. The paper's data handling went like this. A new computational method based on a probabilistic model of VDJ rearrangement was used to identify disease-linked TCR variants. TCRdb reran the public reads through fastp at Q25 and MiXCR, keeping productive beta chains. Merged by CDR3 protein, the rows form single entries marked with the most common genes and DNA. The V and J calls shown here were made by TCRdb, not taken from the authors' results. The table for this sample lists roughly 230,000 distinct CDR3 sequences; over 15% of them were counted only once. The ten largest clones add up to less than 35% of the sample. The CDR3 has 16 amino acids, counting the end cysteine and phenylalanine. CDR3 DNA is the only sequence kept; it has 48 bases, read in frame from the first base. The trim is 2 bases for V and 6 bases for J, with a gap of 17 bases between the germline ends. From a lookup of the germline V gene, CDR1 and CDR2 are SGDLS and YYNGEE.

Comments on this clonotype: Its antigen remains unidentified. Base-call qualities are not available, and no considerably larger clone is one nucleotide away.

The sequenced sample consisted of blood, either unsorted or a sorted T cell fraction (not recorded which). The rearranged segments are TRBV9 and TRBJ2-2; the D gene is not confidently resolved. This TCR was sampled from a male donor with ankylosing spondylitis or in good health (not recorded which). CDR3 reads: CASSVVIGPPPGELFF. The nucleotides read TGTGCCAGCAGCGTCGTAATCGGGCCCCCCCCCGGGGAGCTGTTTTTT.